A selection of T cell receptor beta chains follows, all from one sample in a study of T cell responses to AZD1222 COVID-19 vaccine. Sequencing used immunoSEQ multiplex PCR; TCRdb keeps in-frame clones, though not all of them. This sample carries approximately 130,000 clones, over 90% of them seen once, and the ten largest clones take 0.9% to 0.95%. The source was peripheral blood, collected on day 0 of AZD1222 vaccination. These receptors all come from an adult in good health. Both conserved end residues are part of each CDR3. Fields, in order: J gene, V gene, clone size, D gene, CDR3 protein, CDR3 DNA. The D gene is left open where the match is weak. The size field is filled for only some rows; it gives once, few, many or a size class.

TRBJ1-2	TRBV18	.	TRBD1	CASSPPTGGTGGYTF	TGTGCCAGCTCACCTCCCACAGGGGGAACTGGAGGCTACACCTTC
TRBJ1-2	TRBV7-9	.	.	CASSFASGGLDYGYTF	TGTGCCAGCAGCTTCGCTAGTGGGGGGCTGGACTATGGCTACACCTTC
TRBJ2-7	TRBV7-7	.	.	CASSLAMGNYEQYF	TGTGCCAGCAGCTTAGCCATGGGTAACTACGAGCAGTACTTC
TRBJ2-7	TRBV29-1	.	TRBD1	CSVGQGSYEQYF	TGCAGCGTTGGACAGGGATCTTACGAGCAGTACTTC
TRBJ2-7	TRBV4-2	.	TRBD2	CASSQASGGTYEQYF	TGTGCCAGCAGCCAAGCCAGCGGGGGTACCTACGAGCAGTACTTC
TRBJ1-1	TRBV6-5	.	TRBD1	CASSKTGGNTEAFF	TGTGCCAGCAGTAAAACAGGGGGGAACACTGAAGCTTTCTTT
TRBJ1-4	TRBV7-9	.	.	CASSQPNSGPYNEKLFF	TGTGCCAGCAGTCAGCCCAACTCCGGACCGTATAATGAAAAACTGTTTTTT
TRBJ1-5	TRBV5-8	.	.	CASSLWGRENQPQHF	TGTGCCAGCAGCTTGTGGGGCAGGGAAAATCAGCCCCAGCATTTT
TRBJ1-5	TRBV5-1	.	TRBD1	CASSLTGQVNQPQHF	TGCGCCAGCAGCCTCACGGGACAGGTTAATCAGCCCCAGCATTTT
TRBJ1-2	TRBV10-2	.	.	CASRPGPQQGYGYTF	TGCGCCAGCAGGCCGGGTCCCCAGCAGGGCTATGGCTACACCTTC
TRBJ2-3	TRBV30	.	TRBD2	CAWSNLAGSDTQYF	TGTGCCTGGAGTAATCTAGCGGGGTCAGATACGCAGTATTTT
TRBJ2-5	TRBV3-1/TRBV3-2	.	TRBD2	CASSQAASGGRETQYF	TGTGCCAGCAGCCAAGCAGCTAGCGGGGGGAGGGAGACCCAGTACTTC
TRBJ2-2	TRBV19	.	TRBD1	CASSPSTGGAGELFF	TGTGCCAGTAGTCCCTCGACAGGGGGCGCCGGGGAGCTGTTTTTT
TRBJ1-4	TRBV2	.	TRBD1	CASSPDRGREKLFF	TGTGCCAGCAGTCCCGACAGGGGGAGGGAAAAACTGTTTTTT
TRBJ2-2	TRBV11-3	.	.	CASSSQVYGTGELFF	TGTGCCAGCAGCTCACAAGTATATGGGACCGGGGAGCTGTTTTTT
TRBJ1-3	TRBV19	.	TRBD1	CASRWTGLTASGNTIYF	TGTGCCAGTAGGTGGACAGGGCTCACAGCCTCTGGAAACACCATATATTTT
TRBJ1-2	TRBV12-3/TRBV12-4	few	.	CASSAQTNYGYTF	TGTGCCAGCAGTGCCCAGACGAACTATGGCTACACCTTC
TRBJ2-2	TRBV5-1	once	.	CASSLRTANTGELFF	TGCGCCAGCAGCCTGAGGACAGCGAACACCGGGGAGCTGTTTTTT
TRBJ1-2	TRBV18	.	.	CASSPTENYGYTF	TGTGCCAGCTCACCAACAGAGAACTATGGCTACACCTTC
TRBJ1-1	TRBV6-5	.	.	CASSYGLTNPEAFF	TGTGCCAGCAGTTACGGTCTAACAAACCCTGAAGCTTTCTTT
TRBJ1-1	TRBV6-5	.	.	CASIRGIGHTEAFF	TGTGCCAGCATAAGGGGAATCGGACACACTGAAGCTTTCTTT
TRBJ1-1	TRBV5-1	.	.	CASSPSGERPEAFF	TGCGCCAGCAGCCCCTCCGGAGAACGACCTGAAGCTTTCTTT
TRBJ1-1	TRBV10-3	.	.	CAINPTGQSTEAFF	TGTGCCATCAATCCGACAGGACAGAGCACTGAAGCTTTCTTT
TRBJ1-1	TRBV19	.	.	CASIRHTEAFF	TGTGCCAGTATCCGACACACTGAAGCTTTCTTT
TRBJ1-4	TRBV5-1	.	TRBD1	CASSPRRDSNEKLFF	TGCGCCAGCAGCCCCCGGAGGGACAGTAATGAAAAACTGTTTTTT
TRBJ1-2	TRBV7-2	.	.	CASSLRQNYGYTF	TGTGCCAGCAGCTTAAGGCAGAACTATGGCTACACCTTC
TRBJ1-1	TRBV5-1	.	.	CASSFENGGTEAFF	TGCGCCAGCAGCTTCGAGAACGGCGGCACTGAAGCTTTCTTT
TRBJ1-5	TRBV28	.	.	CASSFTGQNSNQPQHF	TGTGCCAGCAGTTTTACCGGGCAGAATAGCAATCAGCCCCAGCATTTT
TRBJ2-5	TRBV2	.	.	CASSETTPQETQYF	TGTGCCAGCAGCGAGACCACTCCTCAAGAGACCCAGTACTTC
TRBJ2-1	TRBV4-1	.	.	CASSQEQGSDEQFF	TGCGCCAGCAGCCAAGAACAGGGCAGCGATGAGCAGTTCTTC
TRBJ2-1	TRBV11-3	.	.	CASSSSRQEPYNEQFF	TGTGCCAGCAGCTCTTCTCGGCAGGAACCCTACAATGAGCAGTTCTTC
TRBJ2-7	TRBV27	.	.	CASSLIRGPSYEQYF	TGTGCCAGCAGTTTAATACGGGGGCCTTCCTACGAGCAGTACTTC
TRBJ2-3	TRBV13	once	TRBD2	CASRPQAGSTDTQYF	TGTGCCAGCAGGCCCCAAGCGGGGAGCACAGATACGCAGTATTTT
TRBJ1-2	TRBV19	.	TRBD1	CASSAGQNYGYTF	TGTGCCAGTAGTGCGGGACAGAACTATGGCTACACCTTC
TRBJ1-1	TRBV7-3	.	.	CASSLTGATEAFF	TGTGCCAGCAGCTTAACAGGGGCCACTGAAGCTTTCTTT
TRBJ1-1	TRBV18	.	TRBD1	CASSPWTGRTEAFF	TGTGCCAGCTCACCTTGGACAGGGCGCACTGAAGCTTTCTTT
TRBJ1-1	TRBV5-6	.	.	CASSLLGSLTEAFF	TGTGCCAGCAGCTTGCTCGGGAGTCTGACTGAAGCTTTCTTT
TRBJ1-5	TRBV19	once	.	CASSIWLTARDQPQHF	TGTGCCAGTAGTATTTGGCTGACAGCCAGGGATCAGCCCCAGCATTTT
TRBJ1-2	TRBV3-1/TRBV3-2	once	.	CASSQEGGSSNYGYTF	TGTGCCAGCAGCCAAGAGGGTGGCAGTTCTAACTATGGCTACACCTTC
TRBJ1-2	TRBV2	.	TRBD1	CASSVDRVSGYTF	TGTGCCAGCAGCGTGGACAGGGTTAGCGGCTACACCTTC
TRBJ1-6	TRBV15	.	.	CATSRDAAGNSPLHF	TGTGCCACCAGCAGAGACGCAGCGGGAAATTCACCCCTCCACTTT
TRBJ1-5	TRBV30	.	.	CAWSVQDNQPQHF	TGTGCCTGGAGTGTACAGGACAATCAGCCCCAGCATTTT
TRBJ1-2	TRBV3-1/TRBV3-2	.	.	CASSPDERAPWVGYTF	TGTGCCAGCAGCCCAGATGAAAGGGCACCTTGGGTTGGCTACACCTTC
TRBJ2-5	TRBV9	.	TRBD2	CASSVSGGDETQYF	TGTGCCAGCAGCGTTAGCGGGGGGGACGAGACCCAGTACTTC
TRBJ2-3	TRBV19	.	.	CASSIKRSGTDTQYF	TGTGCCAGTAGTATAAAGAGGTCCGGTACAGATACGCAGTATTTT